Listed below are T cell receptor beta chains from one sample, sequenced in a study of CD8+CD57+ T cells in acquired aplastic anemia. TCRdb recomputed calls from the reads with MiXCR, one row per CDR3 protein. Among around 150,000 distinct CDR3 sequences, 70% to 80% were seen once, and the ten largest hold around 45%. The sequenced sample was sorted CD4+, CD8+, or CD8+CD57+ T cells (not recorded which) from PBMCs. The receptors come from a human donor with aplastic anemia. The conserved cysteine and the conserved F or W are not part of the CDR3 here.

TRBV10-3	AISEEGRQETQY
TRBV20-1	SASRGPDEQY
TRBV10-3	AIGRSGTNTGELF
TRBV7-3	ASSSRHQETQY
TRBV7-2	ASSSGPGWTYEQY
TRBV29-1	SGRNTEAS
TRBV25-1	ASSGPTSGEPRTQY
TRBV2	ASRQVGEQY
TRBV20-1	SATDRGEYEQY
TRBV19	ASSPSRGYEQY
TRBV2	ASSEARGQY
TRBV10-3	ATAGRAGELF
TRBV2	ASSVIGGTDTQY
TRBV6-6	AISVDSPAEAF
TRBV20-1	SASRTGTNNEQF
TRBV2	ASRATWARSETQY
TRBV10-3	AISDGRQGAGGYT
TRBV10-3	AISESVDRDQY
TRBV7-2	ASSLDLGRDGSPLH
TRBV2	ASSIGPQRGYT
TRBV19	ASSIRTGTNYGYT
TRBV12-3/TRBV12-4	ASSLAEGSPLH
TRBV7-2	ASPPPHTGGYTYEQY
TRBV11-1	ASSLVSGPTKADTQY
TRBV6-1	ASSEDAGRAQPQH
TRBV7-9	ASSPPTRNQFGYT
TRBV7-9	ASSPGQETAYEQY
TRBV5-6	ASSSPGLSYEQY
TRBV10-3	AISESTGANVLT
TRBV4-1	ASSQTEIYEQY
TRBV3-1	ASSQDKGNWGIGGAQETQY
TRBV2	ASSEGRAFYGYT
TRBV9	ASSAPGQPYNEQF
TRBV15	ATRGLAGGLDTQY
TRBV20-1	SAMGASHSPLH
TRBV20-1	SARSDSSYEQY
TRBV19	ASSIEGAENTEAF